This entry lists 5 T cell receptor beta chains sequenced from one sample in a study of T cell responses to AZD1222 COVID-19 vaccine. The data were produced by immunoSEQ multiplex PCR, yet TCRdb's version contains in-frame clones alone and is incomplete. The data show tens of thousands of clones, approximately 89% seen once. Material: peripheral blood, obtained on day 0 of AZD1222 vaccination. The receptor source for this set is an adult in good health.

The chain recombines TRBV18 with TRBJ1-1, with 7 bases matching TRBD1. V trimming: 5 bases; J trimming: 0 bases; junction bases outside the gene matches: 6. The CDR3 is 15 amino acids. The V gene's germline CDR1 is KGHSH and CDR2 LQKENI. CDR3 residues: CASSVQGIMNTEAFF. CDR3 bases: TGTGCCAGCTCAGTACAGGGGATTATGAACACTGAAGCTTTCTTT. Combining the CDR3 with reference TRBV18 and TRBJ1-1 gives the whole variable domain NAGVMQNPRHLVRRRGQEARLRCSPMKGHSHVYWYRQLPEEGLKFMVYLQKENIIDESGMPKERFSAEFPKEGPSILRIQQVVRGDSAAYFCASSVQGIMNTEAFFGQGTRLTVV.

The chain is built from TRBV25-1 and TRBJ1-2; no clear D. V was cut by 3 bases and J by 3 bases, with 11 bases left in between. Germline CDR1 is MGHDK and CDR2 is SYGVNS. The CDR3 length is 14 residues. DNA for the CDR3: TGTGCCAGCAGTGATCTATCAGTATACTATGGCTACACCTTC. Protein: CASSDLSVYYGYTF.

This chain uses TRBV7-9 with TRBJ1-1; no reliable D call. Trimming shortened V by 4 bases and J by 1 base, and 13 bases separated the two germline ends. Germline V lookup: CDR1 SEHNR, CDR2 FQNEAQ (reference sequence). The CDR3 spans 15 residues. DNA for the CDR3: TGTGCCAGCAGCTCCTCCGCGGGGAAGAACACTGAAGCTTTCTTT. It translates to CASSSSAGKNTEAFF.

J is TRBJ1-1 and V is TRBV7-9, with 11 nucleotides matching TRBD1. This CDR3 region has 15 residues. Germline V gene lookup returns CDR1 SEHNR and CDR2 FQNEAQ (reference sequence). V trimming: 5 bases; J trimming: 6 bases; junction bases outside the gene matches: 8. CDR3 protein: CASSRIGTGGSEAFF. The CDR3 DNA follows: TGTGCCAGCAGCCGAATCGGGACAGGGGGTTCTGAAGCTTTCTTT.

The chain links TRBV14 to TRBJ1-2; no clear D gene. The CDR3 runs to 13 residues. V lost 1 base and J 3 bases, leaving 6 bases between the germline ends. The germline V gene encodes CDR1 SGHDN and CDR2 FVKESK. The DNA for the CDR3 is TGTGCCAGCAGCCAAGCGGAGGACTATGGCTACACCTTC. It translates to CASSQAEDYGYTF.